Presented here are 26 T cell receptor beta chains from one specimen sequenced in a study of blood T cell repertoires in COVID-19. The method was immunoSEQ multiplex PCR; TCRdb's version includes in-frame clones alone and lacks a portion of them. The repertoire holds around 240,000 clones, with 86% as singletons. The sequenced sample was PBMCs or T cells enriched from blood (not recorded which). The receptor source for this set is a woman aged 45-65 years who had recovered from COVID-19.

V usage is TRBV29-1 and J usage is TRBJ1-1; 7 nucleotides agree with TRBD1. Trimming removed 6 bases from V and 1 base from J; junction bases left unmatched: 5. CDR3 length equals 13 residues. CDR1 and CDR2 (germline): SQVTM, ANQGSEA. CDR3 in amino acids: CSVGTDQNTEAFF. In DNA form, the CDR3 reads TGCAGCGTAGGGACAGACCAGAACACTGAAGCTTTCTTT.

The rearrangement joins TRBV18 to TRBJ1-3; no reliable D call. Trimming removed 3 bases at V and 12 bases at J, with 18 bases between. In germline, CDR1 is KGHSH, CDR2 LQKENI. The CDR3 has 14 residues. CDR3 nucleotide sequence: TGTGCCAGCTCACCTCAATGGGGTGCGGAGGTCATATATTTT. Translating gives CASSPQWGAEVIYF.

This rearrangement joins TRBV13 to TRBJ2-1; D might be TRBD2 (6 bases). The length of the CDR3 is 19 residues. The germline V gene encodes CDR1 PRHDT and CDR2 FYEKMQ (reference sequence). Trimming shortened V by 6 bases and J by 0 bases, and 24 bases separated the two germline ends. CDR3 region: CASRSIGVGRESSYNEQFF. CDR3 sequence (DNA): TGTGCCAGCAGATCAATCGGGGTCGGGAGAGAGAGCTCCTACAATGAGCAGTTCTTC. The whole variable domain, filled in from reference TRBV13 and TRBJ2-1, reads AAGVIQSPRHLIKEKRETATLKCYPIPRHDTVYWYQQGPGQDPQFLISFYEKMQSDKGSIPDRFSAQQFSDYHSELNMSSLELGDSALYFCASRSIGVGRESSYNEQFFGPGTRLTVL.

This rearrangement joins TRBV7-2 to TRBJ2-3; 10 nucleotides line up with TRBD2. The CDR3 length is 15 residues. Germline CDR1 is SGHTA and CDR2 is FQGNSA. V shed 5 bases, J shed 7 bases, and the junction held 9 bases outside the gene matches. This chain's CDR3 is CASSPERGGPHTQYF. DNA of the CDR3: TGTGCCAGCAGCCCTGAGCGGGGGGGCCCGCATACGCAGTATTTT.

This clone was recorded a few times. The V gene is TRBV7-9, the J gene TRBJ1-4; TRBD1 agrees at 9 bases. After removal of 6 bases from V and 7 bases from J, the junction contained 6 bases not matched to a gene. Germline CDR1 SEHNR, CDR2 FQNEAQ (reference sequence). This CDR3 spans 14 amino acids. CDR3 DNA: TGTGCCAGCAGAAAGGGACAGGGCCGTGAAAAACTGTTTTTT. This codes for CASRKGQGREKLFF.

The chain joins TRBV6-2 or TRBV6-3 to TRBJ2-7, with 11 nucleotides matching TRBD2. With 0 bases clipped from V and 6 bases from J, the junction kept 7 bases outside the gene matches. Germline V gene data show CDR1 as MNHEY and CDR2 as SVGEGT. The CDR3 loop spans 16 amino acids. The CDR3 DNA reads TGTGCCAGCAGTTACTCGAGTAGTCTAGCGGGAGGCGAGCAGTACTTC. It translates to CASSYSSSLAGGEQYF.

The genes are TRBV15 and TRBJ2-5; D uncertain. CDR1 and CDR2 from the germline V gene are LNHNV and YYDKDF (reference sequence). V was trimmed by 4 bases and J by 2 bases, leaving 14 bases between them. CDR3 length: 15 amino acids. Here the CDR3 reads CATSILVNGQETQYF. Here the CDR3 DNA reads TGTGCCACCAGCATCCTGGTAAACGGTCAAGAGACCCAGTACTTC.

The chain carries TRBV19 and TRBJ1-2, with a weak D call TRBD1 (5 bases). Germline V CDR1 and CDR2: LNHDA, SQIVND (reference sequence). V shed 5 bases and J shed 6 bases, with 16 bases lying between them. CDR3 length: 14 amino acids. The CDR3 DNA reads as TGTGCCAGTAGTCCGCGGGAGGGGTGGAATGGCTACACCTTC. Amino acids: CASSPREGWNGYTF.

This clone has more than one count but fewer than ten. The genes are TRBV3-1 (or the pseudogene TRBV3-2) and TRBJ2-7; TRBD2 matches at 7 bases. CDR3 length equals 15 residues. Losses at the gene ends were 0 bases for V and 3 bases for J; bases not matched to a gene: 5. Germline V lookup: CDR1 LGHDT, CDR2 YNNKEL (reference sequence). CDR3 DNA: TGTGCCAGCAGCCAAGATCGAGGGGAGGGCTACGAGCAGTACTTC. It codes for CASSQDRGEGYEQYF.

The rearrangement links TRBV10-3 to TRBJ2-2; 8 nucleotides agree with TRBD2. Unmatched junction bases numbered 3, after V lost 4 bases and J lost 2 bases. Germline V gives CDR1 ENHRY, CDR2 SYGVKD. CDR3 length: 15 residues. Written as DNA, the CDR3 is TGTGCCATCAGTGGGGGACTAGGAAACACCGGGGAGCTGTTTTTT. This sequence encodes CAISGGLGNTGELFF.

The chain has TRBV7-9 and TRBJ2-1; 9 bases line up with TRBD1. Germline V gives CDR1 SEHNR, CDR2 FQNEAQ (reference sequence). V lost 6 bases to trimming and J lost 5 bases; unmatched junction nucleotides: 11. The length of the CDR3 is 16 residues. The DNA of the CDR3 is TGTGCCAGCAGGTCGTACCGGGACAGGGACCACAATGAGCAGTTCTTC. Translated: CASRSYRDRDHNEQFF.

This chain links TRBV6-5 with TRBJ1-2; a possible D gene is TRBD1 (6 bases). This CDR3 region has 13 residues. In germline, CDR1 is MNHEY, CDR2 SVGAGI. Trimming stripped 5 bases from V and 2 bases from J, with 9 bases between. The CDR3 sequence is CASSNTGNYGYTF. CDR3 in DNA: TGTGCCAGCAGTAACACAGGGAACTATGGCTACACCTTC.

The chain has TRBV6-5 and TRBJ1-1; no reliable D call. The germline CDR1 and CDR2 sequences are MNHEY and SVGAGI. V was cut by 2 bases and J by 3 bases, with 7 bases left in between. This CDR3 region has 13 residues. The DNA of the CDR3 is TGTGCCAGCAGTTACACGAGGGACACTGAAGCTTTCTTT. Amino acids: CASSYTRDTEAFF.

This rearrangement joins TRBV5-4 to TRBJ2-7, with TRBD1 identical over 10 bases. The V segment lost 2 bases and the J segment 6 bases; nucleotides outside the gene matches: 11. The CDR3 totals 16 residues. Germline CDR1 and CDR2: SGHNT and YYREEE (reference sequence). In DNA form, the CDR3 reads TGTGCCAGCAGCTTCTTCACGGGACAGGGGATCGGCGAGCAGTACTTC. This encodes CASSFFTGQGIGEQYF.

This clone came up once. The chain carries TRBV5-1 and TRBJ2-1, with 10 positions matching TRBD2. J was trimmed by 3 bases and V by 0 bases; bases with no gene match: 6. CDR3 length: 17 amino acids. CDR1 and CDR2 from the germline V gene are SGHRS and YFSETQ. This chain's CDR3 is CASSLEGSGGIYNEQFF. DNA for the CDR3: TGCGCCAGCAGCTTGGAGGGTAGCGGGGGGATCTACAATGAGCAGTTCTTC.

In its sample, this clone was seen once. The chain links TRBV5-6 to TRBJ2-7, with a possible D match to TRBD1 (6 bases). Per the germline V gene, CDR1 is SGHDT and CDR2 is YYEEEE. CDR3 length equals 14 residues. V was cut by 2 bases and J by 3 bases, with 12 bases left in between. CDR3 nucleotides: TGTGCCAGCAGCTTTTCTCAGGGGTACTACGAGCAGTACTTC. It specifies CASSFSQGYYEQYF.

This chain connects TRBV7-2 to TRBJ1-6, with D perhaps TRBD1 (5 bases). The CDR3 sequence is 15 residues long. CDR1 and CDR2 (germline): SGHTA, FQGNSA. Between the trimmed V and J ends, which lost 5 bases and 9 bases, there was a span of 17 bases. The CDR3 sequence is CASSPPRRDFSPLHF. The CDR3, as DNA: TGTGCCAGCAGCCCCCCCCGCAGGGATTTTTCACCCCTCCACTTT.

The rearrangement uses TRBV3-1 (or the pseudogene TRBV3-2) and TRBJ1-6, with D perhaps TRBD1 (5 bases). The V gene lost 0 bases and the J gene lost 0 bases, with 15 bases spanning the gap. The CDR3 loop spans 19 amino acids. Germline V gene lookup returns CDR1 LGHDT and CDR2 YNNKEL (reference sequence). The CDR3: CASSQERGPLSSYNSPLHF. CDR3 coding DNA: TGTGCCAGCAGCCAAGAAAGGGGCCCCCTCAGCTCCTATAATTCACCCCTCCACTTT.

This chain uses TRBV9 with TRBJ2-1, with 9 bases matching TRBD2. CDR3 length: 16 residues. J lost 8 bases, V lost 5 bases, and 14 bases had no gene match. Per germline, CDR1 SGDLS and CDR2 YYNGEE. The CDR3 loop reads CASRQKEAGGPDEQFF. DNA of the CDR3: TGTGCCAGCAGACAAAAGGAGGCGGGGGGGCCCGATGAGCAGTTCTTC.

This chain links TRBV5-1 with TRBJ2-1; the D gene is possibly TRBD2 (6 bases). V was shortened by 4 bases and J by 6 bases, with 17 bases between the two germline ends. Per the germline V gene, CDR1 is SGHRS and CDR2 is YFSETQ. The CDR3 loop spans 15 amino acids. This chain's CDR3 is CASSPRDSSGNEQFF. The CDR3 nucleotides read TGCGCCAGCAGCCCCCGGGACTCTAGTGGCAATGAGCAGTTCTTC.

The rearrangement links TRBV6-5 to TRBJ2-1, with 10 bases aligning to TRBD2. The V gene's germline CDR1 is MNHEY and CDR2 SVGAGI. The CDR3 spans 15 residues. J gave up 7 bases and V 5 bases, and 8 bases lay outside the gene matches. The CDR3 loop is CASSRSGRAFNEQFF. DNA of the CDR3: TGTGCCAGCAGTCGGAGCGGGAGGGCCTTTAATGAGCAGTTCTTC.

The rearrangement links TRBV18 to TRBJ1-2; a weak D match, TRBD1 (5 bases). Germline lookup yields CDR1 KGHSH and CDR2 LQKENI. The V gene lost 3 bases and the J gene lost 3 bases, with 11 bases spanning the gap. CDR3 length: 14 amino acids. The CDR3, as DNA: TGTGCCAGCTCACCGGACAAGACCCACTATGGCTACACCTTC. This encodes CASSPDKTHYGYTF.

The gene calls are TRBV10-3 and TRBJ2-3; 8 nucleotides align to TRBD1. V lost 4 bases and J lost 3; bases outside the gene matches: 6. Germline CDR1 reads ENHRY; CDR2 reads SYGVKD. This CDR3 region has 15 residues. For the CDR3, the DNA is TGTGCCATCAGTGCAGGACAGGGAAAAACAGATACGCAGTATTTT. It encodes CAISAGQGKTDTQYF.

The chain has TRBV13 and TRBJ1-6, with 10 bases matching TRBD1. This CDR3 is built from 17 residues. Trimming removed 0 bases from V and 6 bases from J; junction bases left unmatched: 5. Looked up from germline, CDR1 is PRHDT and CDR2 is FYEKMQ (reference sequence). CDR3 residues: CASSLGGDRGSNSPLHF. CDR3 DNA: TGTGCCAGCAGCTTAGGAGGGGACAGGGGCAGTAATTCACCCCTCCACTTT.

The rearrangement links TRBV6-5 to TRBJ2-7, with 8 bases that match TRBD1. Germline assignment: CDR1 MNHEY and CDR2 SVGAGI. V trimming: 5 bases; J trimming: 3 bases; junction bases outside the gene matches: 6. The CDR3 contains 14 residues. CDR3 sequence (DNA): TGTGCCAGCAGTAGTACCGGGACAGGCTACGAGCAGTACTTC. It specifies CASSSTGTGYEQYF.

CDR3: CASSYSGRSGSPLHF. The CDR3, as DNA: TGTGCCAGCAGTTACTCAGGCCGGAGTGGGTCACCCCTCCACTTT. This chain connects TRBV6-5 to TRBJ1-6; no definite D call. CDR3 length equals 15 residues. Germline CDR1 is MNHEY and CDR2 is SVGAGI. Trimming pared 0 bases from V and 10 bases from J, leaving 13 bases between.